Listed below are T cell receptor beta chains from one sample, sequenced in a study of T cells in Graves' hyperthyroidism and ophthalmopathy. TCRdb reprocessed the multiplex PCR reads via MiXCR and lists one record per CDR3 protein. The data contain more than 500,000 distinct CDR3 sequences, 14% to 15% of them singletons. Sequenced material: blood. Receptors originate from a woman in her 40s with Graves' ophthalmopathy. CDR3s include the opening cysteine and the closing phenylalanine or tryptophan. The D gene is left open where the match is weak. A clone size is listed for some rows: how often the clone was seen (once, few, many), or a class if it is expanded.

d_gene: NA
abundance: few
v_gene: TRBV19
j_gene: TRBJ1-5
CDR3nt: TGTGCCTCCGGGACCCGGACTAGCAATCGGCCCCAGCATTTT
CDR3aa: CASGTRTSNRPQHF

d_gene: NA
abundance: many
v_gene: TRBV30
j_gene: TRBJ2-2
CDR3nt: TGTGCCTGTGACCGTAACACCGGGGAGCTGTTTTTT
CDR3aa: CACDRNTGELFF

d_gene: NA
abundance: NA
v_gene: TRBV27
j_gene: TRBJ1-5
CDR3nt: TGTGCCAGCAGTTTTGGCCCCTCTGGAACTCAGCCCCAGCATTTT
CDR3aa: CASSFGPSGTQPQHF

d_gene: TRBD2
abundance: many
v_gene: TRBV7-2
j_gene: TRBJ2-2
CDR3nt: TGTGCCAGCGGACTAGCGGCGAACACCGGGGAGCTGTTTTTT
CDR3aa: CASGLAANTGELFF

d_gene: NA
abundance: many
v_gene: TRBV6-2/TRBV6-3
j_gene: TRBJ1-5
CDR3nt: TGTGCCAGCAGTTCCCTCTCAAGCAATCAGCCCCAGCATTTT
CDR3aa: CASSSLSSNQPQHF

d_gene: TRBD2
abundance: few
v_gene: TRBV2
j_gene: TRBJ2-7
CDR3nt: TGTGCCAGCAGTGATATAGGGCTAGCGGACTACGAGCAGTACTTC
CDR3aa: CASSDIGLADYEQYF

d_gene: NA
abundance: NA
v_gene: TRBV18
j_gene: TRBJ2-4
CDR3nt: TGTGCCAGCTCACCACCGGAATGGGACAAAAAAAACATTCAGTACTTC
CDR3aa: CASSPPEWDKKNIQYF

d_gene: NA
abundance: many
v_gene: TRBV28
j_gene: TRBJ1-1
CDR3nt: TGTGCCAGCAGTTTTGAGCCTCAGGGGCCTTCGAACACTGAAGCTTTCTTT
CDR3aa: CASSFEPQGPSNTEAFF

d_gene: NA
abundance: NA
v_gene: TRBV19
j_gene: TRBJ1-5
CDR3nt: TGTGCCAGTAGTATCGGAGAGGGCAATCAGCCCCAGCATTTT
CDR3aa: CASSIGEGNQPQHF

d_gene: TRBD1
abundance: many
v_gene: TRBV28
j_gene: TRBJ1-2
CDR3nt: TGTGCCAGCAGTTTCGCCGGGACAGGGAACTATGGCTACACCTTC
CDR3aa: CASSFAGTGNYGYTF